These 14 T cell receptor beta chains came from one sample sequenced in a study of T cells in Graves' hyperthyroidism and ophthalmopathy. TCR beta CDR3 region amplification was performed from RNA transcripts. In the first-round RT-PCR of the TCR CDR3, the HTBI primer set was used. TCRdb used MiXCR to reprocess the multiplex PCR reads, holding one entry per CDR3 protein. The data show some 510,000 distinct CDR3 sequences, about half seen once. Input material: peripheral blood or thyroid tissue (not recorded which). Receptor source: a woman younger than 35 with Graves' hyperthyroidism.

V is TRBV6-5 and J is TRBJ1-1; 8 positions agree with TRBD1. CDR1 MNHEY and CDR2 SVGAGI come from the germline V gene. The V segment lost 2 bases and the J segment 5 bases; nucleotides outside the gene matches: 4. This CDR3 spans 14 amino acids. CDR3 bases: TGTGCCAGCAGTTACATGGACAGGGATACTGAAGCTTTCTTT. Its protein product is CASSYMDRDTEAFF.

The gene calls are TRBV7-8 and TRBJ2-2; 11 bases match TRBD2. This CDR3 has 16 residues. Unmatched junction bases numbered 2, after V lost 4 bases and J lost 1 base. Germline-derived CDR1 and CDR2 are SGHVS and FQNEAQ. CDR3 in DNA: TGTGCCAGCAGCTCGGGACTAGCGGAGAACACCGGGGAGCTGTTTTTT. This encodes CASSSGLAENTGELFF.

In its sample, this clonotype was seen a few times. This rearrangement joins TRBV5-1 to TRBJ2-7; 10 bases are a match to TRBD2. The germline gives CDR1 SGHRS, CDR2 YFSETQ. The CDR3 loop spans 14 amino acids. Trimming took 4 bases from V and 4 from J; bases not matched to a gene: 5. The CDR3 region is CASSTQTSGYEQYF. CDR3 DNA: TGCGCCAGCAGCACCCAGACTAGCGGGTACGAGCAGTACTTC.

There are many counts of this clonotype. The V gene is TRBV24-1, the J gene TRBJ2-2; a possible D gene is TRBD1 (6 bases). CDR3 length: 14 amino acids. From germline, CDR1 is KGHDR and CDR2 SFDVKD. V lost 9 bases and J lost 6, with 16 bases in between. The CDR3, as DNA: TGTGCCACCCAGGGGCTAGCTGATGCCGGGGAGCTGTTTTTT. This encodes CATQGLADAGELFF.

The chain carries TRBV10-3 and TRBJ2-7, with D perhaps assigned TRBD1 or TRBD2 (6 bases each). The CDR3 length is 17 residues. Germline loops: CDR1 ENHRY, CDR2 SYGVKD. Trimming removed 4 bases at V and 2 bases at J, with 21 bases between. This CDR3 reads CAISGSGERADAYEQYF. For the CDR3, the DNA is TGTGCCATCAGTGGATCAGGGGAGCGGGCGGACGCCTACGAGCAGTACTTC.

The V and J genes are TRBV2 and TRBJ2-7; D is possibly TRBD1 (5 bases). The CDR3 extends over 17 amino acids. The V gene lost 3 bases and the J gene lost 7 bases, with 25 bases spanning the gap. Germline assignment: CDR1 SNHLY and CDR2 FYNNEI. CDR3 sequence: CASSEVNRQGRRGEQYF. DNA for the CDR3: TGTGCCAGCAGTGAGGTTAACCGCCAGGGTCGAAGGGGAGAGCAGTACTTC. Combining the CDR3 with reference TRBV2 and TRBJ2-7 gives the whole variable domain EPEVTQTPSHQVTQMGQEVILRCVPISNHLYFYWYRQILGQKVEFLVSFYNNEISEKSEIFDDQFSVERPDGSNFTLKIRSTKLEDSAMYFCASSEVNRQGRRGEQYFGPGTRLTVT.

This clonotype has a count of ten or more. CDR3 sequence reads: CATSSGSGGTEAFF. CDR3 DNA sequence: TGTGCCACCAGCAGTGGGTCGGGGGGCACTGAAGCTTTCTTT. This chain links TRBV15 with TRBJ1-1, with TRBD1 as a possible D gene (5 bases). The V end was cut by 3 bases, the J end by 4 bases, with 12 bases between. The CDR3 length is 14 residues. CDR1 is LNHNV and CDR2 is YYDKDF in the germline V gene (reference sequence).

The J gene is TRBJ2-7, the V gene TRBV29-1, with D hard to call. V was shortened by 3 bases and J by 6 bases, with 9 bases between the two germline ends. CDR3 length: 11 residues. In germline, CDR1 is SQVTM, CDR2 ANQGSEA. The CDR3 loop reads CSVDGPSEQYF. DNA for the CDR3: TGCAGCGTTGATGGGCCGAGCGAGCAGTACTTC.

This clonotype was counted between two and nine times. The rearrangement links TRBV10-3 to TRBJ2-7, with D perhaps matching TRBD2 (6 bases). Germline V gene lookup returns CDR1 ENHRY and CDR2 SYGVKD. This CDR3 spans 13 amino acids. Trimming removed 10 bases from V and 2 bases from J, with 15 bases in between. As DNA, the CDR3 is TGTGCCACTCGGGAGAGTATCCCCTACGAGCAGTACTTC. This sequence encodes CATRESIPYEQYF.

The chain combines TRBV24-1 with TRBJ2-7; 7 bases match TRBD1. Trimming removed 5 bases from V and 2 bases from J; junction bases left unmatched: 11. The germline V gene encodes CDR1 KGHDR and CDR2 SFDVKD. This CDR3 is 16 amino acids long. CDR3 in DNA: TGTGCCACCAGTGCTAGGGGGACAGTTCTCACCTACGAGCAGTACTTC. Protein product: CATSARGTVLTYEQYF.

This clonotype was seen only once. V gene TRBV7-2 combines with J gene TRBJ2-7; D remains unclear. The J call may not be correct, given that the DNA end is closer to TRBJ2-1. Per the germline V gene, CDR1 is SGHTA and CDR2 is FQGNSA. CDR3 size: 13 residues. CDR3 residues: CASSWARGNEQFF. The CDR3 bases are TGTGCCAGCAGCTGGGCTCGCGGCAATGAGCAGTTCTTC.

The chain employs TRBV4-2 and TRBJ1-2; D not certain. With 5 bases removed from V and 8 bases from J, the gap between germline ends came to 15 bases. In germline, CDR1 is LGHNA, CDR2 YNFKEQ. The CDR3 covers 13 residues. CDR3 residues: CASSELSGVGYTF. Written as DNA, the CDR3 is TGTGCCAGCAGCGAACTGAGCGGAGTCGGCTACACCTTC.

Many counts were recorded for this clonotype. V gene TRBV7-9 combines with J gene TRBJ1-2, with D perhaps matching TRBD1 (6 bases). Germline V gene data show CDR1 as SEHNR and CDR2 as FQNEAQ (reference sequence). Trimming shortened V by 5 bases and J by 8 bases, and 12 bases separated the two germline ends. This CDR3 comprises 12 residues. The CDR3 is CASSVTGRGYTF. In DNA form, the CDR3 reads TGTGCCAGCAGCGTTACAGGGCGAGGCTACACCTTC.

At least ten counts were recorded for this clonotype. The CDR3 coding sequence is TGTGCCATCAGTGCAACTACTAGCAACACCGGGGAGCTGTTTTTT. Amino acid sequence: CAISATTSNTGELFF. This chain connects TRBV10-3 to TRBJ2-2, with a possible D match to TRBD2 (6 bases). Germline-derived CDR1 and CDR2 are ENHRY and SYGVKD. Trimming cost V 4 bases and J 2 bases, with 11 bases left between them. The CDR3 length is 15 residues.